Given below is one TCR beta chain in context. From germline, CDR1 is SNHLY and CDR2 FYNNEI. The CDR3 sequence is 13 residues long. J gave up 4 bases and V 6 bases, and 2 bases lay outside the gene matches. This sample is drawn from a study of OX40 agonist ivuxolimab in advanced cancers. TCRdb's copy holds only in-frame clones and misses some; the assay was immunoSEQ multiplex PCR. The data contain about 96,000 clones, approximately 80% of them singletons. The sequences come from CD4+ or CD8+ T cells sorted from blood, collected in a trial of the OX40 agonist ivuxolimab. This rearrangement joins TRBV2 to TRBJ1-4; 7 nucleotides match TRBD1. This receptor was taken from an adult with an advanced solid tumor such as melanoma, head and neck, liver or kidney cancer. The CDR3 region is CASRGGLNEKLFF. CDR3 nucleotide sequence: TGTGCCAGCAGAGGGGGCCTTAATGAAAAACTGTTTTTT.